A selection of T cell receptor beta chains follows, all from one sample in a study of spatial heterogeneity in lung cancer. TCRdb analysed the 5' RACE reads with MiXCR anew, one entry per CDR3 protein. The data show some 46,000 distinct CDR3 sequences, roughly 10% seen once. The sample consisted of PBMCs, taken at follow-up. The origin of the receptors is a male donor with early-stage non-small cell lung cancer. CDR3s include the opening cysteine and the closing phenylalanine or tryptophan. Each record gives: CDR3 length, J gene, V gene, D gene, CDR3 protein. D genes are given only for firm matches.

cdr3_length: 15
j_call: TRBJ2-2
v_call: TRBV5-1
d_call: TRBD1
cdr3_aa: CASSSGTGAAGELFF

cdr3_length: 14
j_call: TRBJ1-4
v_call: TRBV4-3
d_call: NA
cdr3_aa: CASSQDDGQEKLFF

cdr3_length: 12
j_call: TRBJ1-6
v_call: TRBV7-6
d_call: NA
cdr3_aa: CASSGNNSPLHF

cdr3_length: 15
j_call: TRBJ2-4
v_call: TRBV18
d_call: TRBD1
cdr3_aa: CASSATGGDGNIQYF

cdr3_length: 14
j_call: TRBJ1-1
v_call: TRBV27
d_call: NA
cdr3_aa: CASSFLGRDTEALF

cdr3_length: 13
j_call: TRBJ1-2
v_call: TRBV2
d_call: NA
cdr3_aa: CASGDGPNYGYTF

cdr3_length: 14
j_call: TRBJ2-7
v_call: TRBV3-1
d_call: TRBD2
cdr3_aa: CASSQPAGLGEQYF

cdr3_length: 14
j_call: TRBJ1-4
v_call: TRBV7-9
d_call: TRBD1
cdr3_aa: CASSGQGPNEKLFF

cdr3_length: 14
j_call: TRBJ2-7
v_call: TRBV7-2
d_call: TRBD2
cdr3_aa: CASSFASGAYEQYF

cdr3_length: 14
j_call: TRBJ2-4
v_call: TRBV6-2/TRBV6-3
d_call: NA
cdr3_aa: CASRRKLGKNIQYF

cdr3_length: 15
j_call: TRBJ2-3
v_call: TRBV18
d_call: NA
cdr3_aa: CASSPDMASTDTQYF

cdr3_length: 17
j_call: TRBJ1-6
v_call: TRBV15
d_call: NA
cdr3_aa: CATSRVEESSYNSPLHF

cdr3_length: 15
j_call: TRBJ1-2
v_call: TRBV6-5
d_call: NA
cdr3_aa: CASSPLQGGGYGYTF

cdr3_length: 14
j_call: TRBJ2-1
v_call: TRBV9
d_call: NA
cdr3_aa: CASSKDQPSNEQFF

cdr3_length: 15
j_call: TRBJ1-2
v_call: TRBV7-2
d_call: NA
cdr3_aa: CASSLDPGADVGYTF

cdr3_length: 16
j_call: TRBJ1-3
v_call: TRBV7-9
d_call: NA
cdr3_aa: CASSLAYRRPGIPIYF

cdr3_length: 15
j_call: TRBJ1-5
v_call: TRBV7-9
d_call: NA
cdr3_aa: CASSPSPESNQPQHF

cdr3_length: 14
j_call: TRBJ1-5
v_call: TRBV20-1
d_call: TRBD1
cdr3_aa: CSASSGTGDQPQHF

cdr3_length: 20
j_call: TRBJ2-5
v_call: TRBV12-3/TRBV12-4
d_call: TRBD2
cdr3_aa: CASSPRWGEASGIGRETQYF

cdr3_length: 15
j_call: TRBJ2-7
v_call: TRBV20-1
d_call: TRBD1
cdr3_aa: CSASTGTGLSYEQYF

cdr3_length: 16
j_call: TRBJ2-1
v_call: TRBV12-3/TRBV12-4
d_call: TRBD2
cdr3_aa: CASSLAASGGINEQFF

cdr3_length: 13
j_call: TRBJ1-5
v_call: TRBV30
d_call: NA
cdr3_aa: CAWSEGPNQPQHF

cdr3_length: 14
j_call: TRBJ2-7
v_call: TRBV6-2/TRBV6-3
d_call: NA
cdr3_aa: CASSLPSQSYEQYF

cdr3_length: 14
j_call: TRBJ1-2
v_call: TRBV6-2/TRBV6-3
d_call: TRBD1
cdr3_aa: CASSRTTGNYGYTF

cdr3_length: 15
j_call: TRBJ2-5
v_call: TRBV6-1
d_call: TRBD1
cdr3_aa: CASSPGQGTQETQYF

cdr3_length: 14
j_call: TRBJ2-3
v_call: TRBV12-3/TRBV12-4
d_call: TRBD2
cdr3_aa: CASSPSAGPDMQYF

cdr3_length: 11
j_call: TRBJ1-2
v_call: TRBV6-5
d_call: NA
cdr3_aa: CASGTGRGYTF

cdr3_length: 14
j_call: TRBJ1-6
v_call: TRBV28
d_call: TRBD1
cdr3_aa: CASSPGTGVSPLHF

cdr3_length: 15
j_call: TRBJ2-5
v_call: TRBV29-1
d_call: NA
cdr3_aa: CSVESPGLNEETQYF

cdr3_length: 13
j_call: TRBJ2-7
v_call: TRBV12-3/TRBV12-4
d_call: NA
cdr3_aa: CASSSRAATKQYF

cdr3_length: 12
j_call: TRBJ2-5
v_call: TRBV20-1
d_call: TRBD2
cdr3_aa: CSVWREGETQYF

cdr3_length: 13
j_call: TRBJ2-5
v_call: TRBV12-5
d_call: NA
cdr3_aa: CASGLSGEETQYF

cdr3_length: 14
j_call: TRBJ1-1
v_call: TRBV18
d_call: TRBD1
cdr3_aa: CASSSRDRSTEAFF

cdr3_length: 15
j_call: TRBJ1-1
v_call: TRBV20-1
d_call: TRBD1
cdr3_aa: CSARGRGRPGTEAFF

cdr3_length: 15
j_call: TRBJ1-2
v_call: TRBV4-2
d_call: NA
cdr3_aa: CASSLQDSILYGYTF

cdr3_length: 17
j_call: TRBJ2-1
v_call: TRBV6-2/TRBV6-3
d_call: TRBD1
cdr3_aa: CASSPPRRGQVTNEQFF

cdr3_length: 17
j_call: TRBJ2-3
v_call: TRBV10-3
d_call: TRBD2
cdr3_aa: CAIRGKGLAGANHTQYF

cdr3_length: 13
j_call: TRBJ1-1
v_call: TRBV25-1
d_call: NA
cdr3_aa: CARRENRSTEAFF

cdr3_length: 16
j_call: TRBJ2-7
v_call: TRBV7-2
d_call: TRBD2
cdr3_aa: CASSRDGTSGRYEQYF

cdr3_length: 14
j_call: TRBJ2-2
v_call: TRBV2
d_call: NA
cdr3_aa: CASIKQANTGELFF

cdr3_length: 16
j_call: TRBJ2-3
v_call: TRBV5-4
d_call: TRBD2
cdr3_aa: CASSQGLAGVGDTQYF

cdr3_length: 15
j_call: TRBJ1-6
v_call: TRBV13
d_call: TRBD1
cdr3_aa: CASSLGQGADSPLHF

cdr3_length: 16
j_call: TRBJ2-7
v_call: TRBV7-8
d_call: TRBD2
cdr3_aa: CASSLAGLAGGGEQYF

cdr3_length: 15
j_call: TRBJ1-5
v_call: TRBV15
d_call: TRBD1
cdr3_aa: CATSRNPNRGQPQHF

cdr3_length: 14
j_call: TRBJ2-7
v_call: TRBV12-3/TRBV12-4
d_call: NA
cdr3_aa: CASSPGPASYEQYF

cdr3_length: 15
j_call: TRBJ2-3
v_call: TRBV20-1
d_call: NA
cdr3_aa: CSARTDRASDDTQYF

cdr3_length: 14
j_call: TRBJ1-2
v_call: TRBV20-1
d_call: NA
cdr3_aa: CSASRELLDYGYTF

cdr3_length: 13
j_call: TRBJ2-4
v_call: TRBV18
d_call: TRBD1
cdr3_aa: CASSPDRANIQYF